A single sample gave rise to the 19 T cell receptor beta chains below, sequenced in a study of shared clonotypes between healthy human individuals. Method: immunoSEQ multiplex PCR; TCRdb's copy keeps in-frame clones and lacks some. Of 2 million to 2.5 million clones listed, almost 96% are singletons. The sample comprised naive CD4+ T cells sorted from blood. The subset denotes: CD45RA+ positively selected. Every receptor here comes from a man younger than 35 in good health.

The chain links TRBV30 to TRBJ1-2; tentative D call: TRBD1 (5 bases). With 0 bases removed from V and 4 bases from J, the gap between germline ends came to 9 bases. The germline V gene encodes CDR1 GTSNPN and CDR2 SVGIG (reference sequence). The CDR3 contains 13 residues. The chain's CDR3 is CAWSVGGTYGYTF. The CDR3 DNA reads TGTGCCTGGAGTGTAGGAGGGACCTATGGCTACACCTTC.

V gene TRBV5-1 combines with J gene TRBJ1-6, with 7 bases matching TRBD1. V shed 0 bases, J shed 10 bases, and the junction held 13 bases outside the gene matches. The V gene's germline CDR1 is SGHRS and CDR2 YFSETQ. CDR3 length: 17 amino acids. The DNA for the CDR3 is TGCGCCAGCAGCTTGGTCCCACTCGGTCAGGGGGACTCACCCCTCCACTTT. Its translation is CASSLVPLGQGDSPLHF.

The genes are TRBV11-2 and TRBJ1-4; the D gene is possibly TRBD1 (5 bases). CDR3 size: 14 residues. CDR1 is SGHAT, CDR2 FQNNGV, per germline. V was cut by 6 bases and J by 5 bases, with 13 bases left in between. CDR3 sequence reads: CASSYGGVNEKLFF. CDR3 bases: TGTGCCAGCAGTTACGGGGGAGTCAATGAAAAACTGTTTTTT.

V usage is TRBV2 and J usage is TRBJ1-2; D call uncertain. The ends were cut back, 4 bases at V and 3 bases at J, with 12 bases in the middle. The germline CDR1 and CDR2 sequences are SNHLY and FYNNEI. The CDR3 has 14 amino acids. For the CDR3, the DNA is TGTGCCAGCAGTGTACTGTGGTCAGACTATGGCTACACCTTC. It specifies CASSVLWSDYGYTF.

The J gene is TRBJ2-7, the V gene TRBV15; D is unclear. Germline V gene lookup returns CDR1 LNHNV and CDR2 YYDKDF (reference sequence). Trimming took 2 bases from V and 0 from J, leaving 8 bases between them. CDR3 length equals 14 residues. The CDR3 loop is CATSRRSDSYEQYF. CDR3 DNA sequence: TGTGCCACCAGCAGACGGTCAGACTCCTACGAGCAGTACTTC.

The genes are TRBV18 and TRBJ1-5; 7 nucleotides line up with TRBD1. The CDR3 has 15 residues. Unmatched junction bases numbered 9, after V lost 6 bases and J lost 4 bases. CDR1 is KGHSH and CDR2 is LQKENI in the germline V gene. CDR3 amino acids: CASSPTGKENQPQHF. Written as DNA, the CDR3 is TGTGCCAGCTCTCCGACAGGGAAGGAAAATCAGCCCCAGCATTTT.

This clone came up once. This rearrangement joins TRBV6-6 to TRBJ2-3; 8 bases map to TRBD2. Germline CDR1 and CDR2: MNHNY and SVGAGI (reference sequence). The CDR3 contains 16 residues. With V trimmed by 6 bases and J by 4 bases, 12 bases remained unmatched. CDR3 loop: CASSPPSVLAADTQYF. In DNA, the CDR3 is TGTGCCAGCAGCCCCCCCTCGGTACTAGCGGCAGATACGCAGTATTTT.

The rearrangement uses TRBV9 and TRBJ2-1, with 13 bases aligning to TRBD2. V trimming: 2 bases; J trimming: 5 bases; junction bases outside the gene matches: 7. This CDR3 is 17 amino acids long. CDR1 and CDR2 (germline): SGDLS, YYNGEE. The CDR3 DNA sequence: TGTGCCAGCAGCGTCAGGACTAGCGGGGGCGTGGACAATGAGCAGTTCTTC. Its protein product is CASSVRTSGGVDNEQFF.

CDR3 in DNA: TGTGCCAGCAGCCAGGCGGGGGGGCAAAGAAGTGAGCAGTTCTTC. Amino acids: CASSQAGGQRSEQFF. This rearrangement joins TRBV14 to TRBJ2-1; 9 bases line up with TRBD2. Germline V gene lookup returns CDR1 SGHDN and CDR2 FVKESK. This CDR3 has 15 residues. The junction had 9 bases not matched to a gene; V was cut back by 3 bases and J by 9 bases.

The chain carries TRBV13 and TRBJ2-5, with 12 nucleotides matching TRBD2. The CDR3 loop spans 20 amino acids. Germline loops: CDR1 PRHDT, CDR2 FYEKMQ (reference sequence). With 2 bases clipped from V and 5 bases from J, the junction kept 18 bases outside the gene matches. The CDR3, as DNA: TGTGCCAGCAGCTTAAGTCCTAGCGGGGGGGTATTTATGACTTGGGAGACCCAGTACTTC. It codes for CASSLSPSGGVFMTWETQYF.

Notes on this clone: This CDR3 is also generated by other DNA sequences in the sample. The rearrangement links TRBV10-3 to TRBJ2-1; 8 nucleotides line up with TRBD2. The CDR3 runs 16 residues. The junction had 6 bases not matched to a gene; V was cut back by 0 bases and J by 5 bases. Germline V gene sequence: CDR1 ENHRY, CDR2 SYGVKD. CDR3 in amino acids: CAISESGLAGNNEQFF. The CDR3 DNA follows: TGTGCCATCAGTGAGTCGGGGCTAGCGGGCAACAATGAGCAGTTCTTC.

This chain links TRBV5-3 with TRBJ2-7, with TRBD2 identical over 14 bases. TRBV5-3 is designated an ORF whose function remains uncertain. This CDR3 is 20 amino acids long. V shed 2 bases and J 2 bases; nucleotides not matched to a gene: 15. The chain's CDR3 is CARSLLRTSGRMPKPYEQYF. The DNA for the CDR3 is TGTGCCAGAAGCTTACTTCGGACTAGCGGGAGGATGCCCAAGCCCTACGAGCAGTACTTC.

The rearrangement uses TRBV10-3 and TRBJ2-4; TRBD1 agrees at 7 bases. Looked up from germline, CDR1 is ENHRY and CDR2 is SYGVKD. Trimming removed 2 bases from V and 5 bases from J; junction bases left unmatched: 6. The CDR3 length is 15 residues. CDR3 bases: TGTGCCATCAGTGAGCGGGACAGTGGGGAAAACATTCAGTACTTC. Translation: CAISERDSGENIQYF.

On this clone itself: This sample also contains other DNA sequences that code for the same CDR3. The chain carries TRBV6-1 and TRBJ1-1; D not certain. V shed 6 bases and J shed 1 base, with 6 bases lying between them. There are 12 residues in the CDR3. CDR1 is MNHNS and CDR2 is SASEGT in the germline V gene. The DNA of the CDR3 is TGTGCCAGCAGCAACAGGAACACTGAAGCTTTCTTT. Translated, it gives CASSNRNTEAFF.

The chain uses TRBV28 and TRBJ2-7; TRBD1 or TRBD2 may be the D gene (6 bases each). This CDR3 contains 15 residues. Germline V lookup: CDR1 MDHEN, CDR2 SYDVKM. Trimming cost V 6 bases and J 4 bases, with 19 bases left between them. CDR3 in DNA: TGTGCCAGCAGCCTACCCGTGAGGGGGGAGTACGAGCAGTACTTC. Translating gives CASSLPVRGEYEQYF. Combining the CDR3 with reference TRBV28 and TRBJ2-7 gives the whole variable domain DVKVTQSSRYLVKRTGEKVFLECVQDMDHENMFWYRQDPGLGLRLIYFSYDVKMKEKGDIPEGYSVSREKKERFSLILESASTNQTSMYLCASSLPVRGEYEQYFGPGTRLTVT.

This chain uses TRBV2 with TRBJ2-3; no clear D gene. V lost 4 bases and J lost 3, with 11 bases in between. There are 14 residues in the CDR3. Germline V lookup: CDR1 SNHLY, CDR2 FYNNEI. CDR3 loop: CASSGRSSTDTQYF. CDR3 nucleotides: TGTGCCAGCAGTGGACGTAGTTCAACAGATACGCAGTATTTT.

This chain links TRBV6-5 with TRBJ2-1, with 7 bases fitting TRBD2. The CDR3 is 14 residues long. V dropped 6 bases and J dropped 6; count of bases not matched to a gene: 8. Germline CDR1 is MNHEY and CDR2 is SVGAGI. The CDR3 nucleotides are TGTGCCAGCAGCCGGGCGGGAGCGGGCAATGAGCAGTTCTTC. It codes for CASSRAGAGNEQFF.

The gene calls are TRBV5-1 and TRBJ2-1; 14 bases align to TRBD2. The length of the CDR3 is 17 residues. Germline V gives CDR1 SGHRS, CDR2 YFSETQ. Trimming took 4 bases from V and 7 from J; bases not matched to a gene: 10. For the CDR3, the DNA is TGCGCCAGCAGCGCTGGAGGACTAGCGGGAGGTAGGAATGAGCAGTTCTTC. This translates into CASSAGGLAGGRNEQFF.

CDR3 DNA: TGTGCCAGTAGTATGAGAGGGGATAGCAATCAGCCCCAGCATTTT. Translating it yields CASSMRGDSNQPQHF. This chain uses TRBV19 with TRBJ1-5; possibly TRBD1 for D (5 bases). Germline CDR1 reads LNHDA; CDR2 reads SQIVND (reference sequence). The ends were cut back, 3 bases at V and 0 bases at J, with 9 bases in the middle. The CDR3 has 15 residues.